The 21 T cell receptor beta chains given below trace back to one sample, sequenced in a study of shared clonotypes between healthy human individuals. Here immunoSEQ multiplex PCR was the method, and the copy in TCRdb shows in-frame clones only, minus some. The sample holds 750,000 to 1,000,000 clones, 85% to 95% seen once. Naivety among CD8 cells was defined by CD45RO negativity and positive CCR7 selection, thereby excluding terminally differentiated effector memory CD45RA+ cells. The sample taken for sequencing was naive CD8+ T cells sorted from blood. The receptors stem from a young man in good health.

The genes are TRBV7-9 and TRBJ1-4; a weak D match, TRBD1 (6 bases). From germline, CDR1 is SEHNR and CDR2 FQNEAQ (reference sequence). V dropped 8 bases and J dropped 4 bases, with 11 bases sitting between them. This CDR3 has 13 residues. In DNA, the CDR3 is TGTGCCAGCCGAGGACAGAATAATGAAAAACTGTTTTTT. This encodes CASRGQNNEKLFF.

The V and J genes are TRBV7-3 and TRBJ2-1, with a possible D match to TRBD2 (5 bases). The germline V and J ends were trimmed by 2 bases and 5 bases, with 13 bases remaining between them. The CDR3 loop spans 15 amino acids. The germline V gene encodes CDR1 SGHTA and CDR2 FQGTGA. This CDR3 reads CASSLWVGINNEQFF. Here the CDR3 DNA reads TGTGCCAGCAGCTTATGGGTCGGGATAAACAATGAGCAGTTCTTC.

This chain joins TRBV6-5 and TRBJ2-3, with 7 bases matching TRBD1. Germline lookup yields CDR1 MNHEY and CDR2 SVGAGI. J gave up 2 bases and V 2 bases, and 4 bases lay outside the gene matches. The CDR3 is 15 amino acids. The CDR3 here is CASSYTGAATDTQYF. DNA for the CDR3: TGTGCCAGCAGTTACACAGGGGCGGCCACAGATACGCAGTATTTT.

The gene calls are TRBV9 and TRBJ2-7; D gene uncertain. Germline CDR1 reads SGDLS; CDR2 reads YYNGEE. The CDR3 has 12 amino acids. Trimming removed 3 bases from V and 2 bases from J, with 6 bases in between. This CDR3 reads CASSADTYEQYF. The CDR3 DNA reads TGTGCCAGCAGCGCTGACACCTACGAGCAGTACTTC.

The chain carries TRBV5-6 and TRBJ2-5, with TRBD2 identical over 8 bases. Germline V gene data show CDR1 as SGHDT and CDR2 as YYEEEE. The CDR3 has 17 amino acids. The V and J ends lost 3 bases and 5 bases, in that order; junction bases with no gene match: 15. CDR3 protein: CASSWGSWSGSGETQYF. The CDR3 region has the DNA TGTGCCAGCAGCTGGGGATCTTGGAGCGGGAGTGGGGAGACCCAGTACTTC.

V and J are TRBV9 and TRBJ2-1; 9 positions agree with TRBD2. The CDR3 spans 14 residues. V lost 1 base, J lost 6 bases, and 2 bases stayed unmatched. Germline V gives CDR1 SGDLS, CDR2 YYNGEE. DNA of the CDR3: TGTGCCAGCAGCGTAATTAGCGGGAGCAATGAGCAGTTCTTC. It yields the protein CASSVISGSNEQFF.

J is TRBJ1-4 and V is TRBV7-9; D is ambiguous. Germline CDR1 is SEHNR and CDR2 is FQNEAQ (reference sequence). V gave up 2 bases and J gave up 8 bases, with 9 bases separating them. The CDR3 spans 13 residues. The CDR3 reads CASSLPAPEKLFF. The CDR3 DNA reads TGTGCCAGCAGCTTACCGGCCCCCGAAAAACTGTTTTTT.

The gene calls are TRBV5-6 and TRBJ2-7; D is undetermined. This CDR3 has 13 residues. Germline CDR1 is SGHDT and CDR2 is YYEEEE. V was clipped by 4 bases and J by 1 base, with 9 bases between them. The CDR3 region is CASSPSVSYEQYF. CDR3 DNA sequence: TGTGCCAGCAGCCCCTCAGTTTCCTACGAGCAGTACTTC.

This chain links TRBV25-1 with TRBJ2-2, with D possibly called TRBD1 or TRBD2 (5 bases each). The V and J ends lost 2 bases and 0 bases respectively, with 7 bases between them. Germline V lookup: CDR1 MGHDK, CDR2 SYGVNS. The CDR3 contains 15 residues. CDR3: CASSEGTTNTGELFF. DNA for the CDR3: TGTGCCAGCAGTGAAGGGACGACGAACACCGGGGAGCTGTTTTTT.

The V call is TRBV7-9, the J call TRBJ2-1, with 8 bases aligning to TRBD2. CDR1 SEHNR and CDR2 FQNEAQ come from the germline V gene (reference sequence). The CDR3 has 17 residues. The J segment lost 5 bases and the V segment lost 5 bases, leaving 14 bases of the junction unmatched. The CDR3 here is CASSRGGAGGLNNEQFF. The CDR3 bases are TGTGCCAGCAGCCGAGGTGGCGCGGGAGGCCTCAACAATGAGCAGTTCTTC.

The chain employs TRBV6-1 and TRBJ2-1; D is perhaps TRBD2 (6 bases). Germline loops: CDR1 MNHNS, CDR2 SASEGT. The ends were cut back, 6 bases at V and 0 bases at J, with 12 bases in the middle. The CDR3 is 15 residues long. The CDR3 DNA is TGTGCCAGCAGAGTTAGCGGAAGCTCCTACAATGAGCAGTTCTTC. This codes for CASRVSGSSYNEQFF.

This chain's CDR3 is CASSPNSLDEQYF. The DNA of the CDR3 is TGTGCCAGCAGTCCTAATTCTCTCGACGAGCAGTACTTC. This chain links TRBV28 with TRBJ2-7; D not resolved. Germline loops: CDR1 MDHEN, CDR2 SYDVKM. CDR3 size: 13 residues. The V and J ends lost 5 bases and 5 bases respectively, with 13 bases between them. The full variable domain, its missing parts supplied by reference TRBV28 and TRBJ2-7, is DVKVTQSSRYLVKRTGEKVFLECVQDMDHENMFWYRQDPGLGLRLIYFSYDVKMKEKGDIPEGYSVSREKKERFSLILESASTNQTSMYLCASSPNSLDEQYFGPGTRLTVT.

The chain uses TRBV10-3 and TRBJ2-1; D not certain. Germline V lookup: CDR1 ENHRY, CDR2 SYGVKD. CDR3 length: 16 residues. Trimming took 0 bases from V and 7 from J, leaving 16 bases between them. This chain's CDR3 is CAISESPSLGLNEQFF. CDR3 nucleotide sequence: TGTGCCATCAGTGAGTCGCCCTCCTTAGGGCTGAATGAGCAGTTCTTC.

V and J are TRBV14 and TRBJ2-7; tentative D call: TRBD2 (6 bases). The V end lost 4 bases, the J end lost 6 bases, and 13 bases lay between the germline ends. The CDR3 totals 13 residues. Looked up from germline, CDR1 is SGHDN and CDR2 is FVKESK. The CDR3 DNA sequence: TGTGCCAGCAGCCTTCTACAGCGGGCCGAGCAGTACTTC. Residues: CASSLLQRAEQYF.

The chain employs TRBV7-9 and TRBJ2-5; 9 nucleotides align to TRBD2. Trimming cost V 4 bases and J 5 bases; bases outside gene matches: 5. Per germline, CDR1 SEHNR and CDR2 FQNEAQ (reference sequence). The length of the CDR3 is 14 residues. Written as DNA, the CDR3 is TGTGCCAGCAGCTCTAGCGGGACGGGGGAGACCCAGTACTTC. Protein: CASSSSGTGETQYF. Filled out from reference TRBV7-9 and TRBJ2-5, the complete variable domain reads DTGVSQNPRHKITKRGQNVTFRCDPISEHNRLYWYRQTLGQGPEFLTYFQNEAQLEKSRLLSDRFSAERPKGSFSTLEIQRTEQGDSAMYLCASSSSGTGETQYFGPGTRLLVL.

As concerns this clone: The sample has other DNA sequences that encode this CDR3 too. V is TRBV2 and J is TRBJ2-1; 11 bases align to TRBD2. Germline lookup yields CDR1 SNHLY and CDR2 FYNNEI. J was trimmed by 4 bases and V by 6 bases; bases with no gene match: 5. The CDR3 sequence is 15 residues long. Here the CDR3 DNA reads TGTGCCAGCAGGGGGACTAGCGGATCATACAATGAGCAGTTCTTC. Protein sequence: CASRGTSGSYNEQFF. Full variable domain (missing parts from reference TRBV2 and TRBJ2-1): EPEVTQTPSHQVTQMGQEVILRCVPISNHLYFYWYRQILGQKVEFLVSFYNNEISEKSEIFDDQFSVERPDGSNFTLKIRSTKLEDSAMYFCASRGTSGSYNEQFFGPGTRLTVL.

The genes are TRBV4-1 and TRBJ1-2; D is undetermined. This CDR3 comprises 15 residues. Germline lookup yields CDR1 MGHRA and CDR2 YSYEKL. The ends were cut back, 1 base at V and 6 bases at J, with 15 bases in the middle. The CDR3 here is CASSQGPNLPHGYTF. The CDR3 nucleotides read TGCGCCAGCAGCCAAGGCCCCAACCTCCCCCATGGCTACACCTTC.

DNA of the CDR3: TGTGCCAGCAGCTTAGTAGGGGTCGAGGCCTACAATGAGCAGTTCTTC. This codes for CASSLVGVEAYNEQFF. The rearrangement joins TRBV7-9 to TRBJ2-1, with a possible D match to TRBD1 (5 bases). Germline V gene lookup returns CDR1 SEHNR and CDR2 FQNEAQ (reference sequence). This CDR3 spans 16 amino acids. Between the trimmed V and J ends, which lost 1 base and 2 bases, there was a span of 12 bases. Complete variable domain (other parts from reference TRBV7-9 and TRBJ2-1): DTGVSQNPRHKITKRGQNVTFRCDPISEHNRLYWYRQTLGQGPEFLTYFQNEAQLEKSRLLSDRFSAERPKGSFSTLEIQRTEQGDSAMYLCASSLVGVEAYNEQFFGPGTRLTVL.

This chain uses TRBV10-1 with TRBJ2-3, with TRBD1 as a possible D gene (6 bases). The V gene's germline CDR1 is WNHNN and CDR2 SYGVQD (reference sequence). The CDR3 spans 15 residues. CDR3 sequence reads: CATSTGTLSTDTQYF. The CDR3, as DNA: TGCGCTACCTCAACCGGGACATTAAGCACAGATACGCAGTATTTT.

V is TRBV11-2 and J is TRBJ2-5; 9 bases align to TRBD1. The CDR3 spans 19 residues. CDR1 SGHAT and CDR2 FQNNGV come from the germline V gene. The trim removed 3 bases at V and 5 bases at J, leaving 19 bases unmatched. CDR3 loop: CASSFPNTVQGAELETQYF. For the CDR3, the DNA is TGTGCCAGCAGCTTTCCAAACACCGTACAGGGGGCTGAGTTGGAGACCCAGTACTTC.

The V gene is TRBV29-1, the J gene TRBJ2-7, with 8 positions matching TRBD1. CDR3 length: 12 amino acids. V trimming: 5 bases; J trimming: 6 bases; junction bases outside the gene matches: 6. The germline gives CDR1 SQVTM, CDR2 ANQGSEA. This CDR3 is CSVRGQASEQYF. CDR3 in DNA: TGCAGCGTTAGGGGACAGGCCTCCGAGCAGTACTTC.